The clone carrying this T cell receptor (beta chain) appeared many times. It was with unique molecular identifiers that the TCRbeta library was prepared. TCRdb recomputed calls from the PCR reads with MiXCR, one row per CDR3 protein. Of 200,000 to 300,000 distinct CDR3 sequences detected, around 13% appear once; the ten largest clones hold roughly 2.6%. These data come from a study of T-cell reconstitution after alpha-beta-depleted transplantation in children. The germline CDR1 and CDR2 sequences are SGHRS and YFSETQ. The CDR3 is 16 residues long. V was clipped by 6 bases and J by 0 bases; unmatched bases: 9.

The chain employs TRBV5-1 and TRBJ2-1; 7 bases align to TRBD2. The sample consisted of PBMCs from the stem cell graft donor, taken from the stem cell graft. The source is a human donor who donated a stem cell graft to a child with acute lymphoblastic leukemia. DNA for the CDR3: TGCGCCAGCACTACTAGCGCTCTGAGCTCCTACAATGAGCAGTTCTTC. Its protein is CASTTSALSSYNEQFF. Full variable domain (remainder filled in from reference TRBV5-1 and TRBJ2-1): KAGVTQTPRYLIKTRGQQVTLSCSPISGHRSVSWYQQTPGQGLQFLFEYFSETQRNKGNFPGRFSGRQFSNSRSEMNVSTLELGDSALYLCASTTSALSSYNEQFFGPGTRLTVL.